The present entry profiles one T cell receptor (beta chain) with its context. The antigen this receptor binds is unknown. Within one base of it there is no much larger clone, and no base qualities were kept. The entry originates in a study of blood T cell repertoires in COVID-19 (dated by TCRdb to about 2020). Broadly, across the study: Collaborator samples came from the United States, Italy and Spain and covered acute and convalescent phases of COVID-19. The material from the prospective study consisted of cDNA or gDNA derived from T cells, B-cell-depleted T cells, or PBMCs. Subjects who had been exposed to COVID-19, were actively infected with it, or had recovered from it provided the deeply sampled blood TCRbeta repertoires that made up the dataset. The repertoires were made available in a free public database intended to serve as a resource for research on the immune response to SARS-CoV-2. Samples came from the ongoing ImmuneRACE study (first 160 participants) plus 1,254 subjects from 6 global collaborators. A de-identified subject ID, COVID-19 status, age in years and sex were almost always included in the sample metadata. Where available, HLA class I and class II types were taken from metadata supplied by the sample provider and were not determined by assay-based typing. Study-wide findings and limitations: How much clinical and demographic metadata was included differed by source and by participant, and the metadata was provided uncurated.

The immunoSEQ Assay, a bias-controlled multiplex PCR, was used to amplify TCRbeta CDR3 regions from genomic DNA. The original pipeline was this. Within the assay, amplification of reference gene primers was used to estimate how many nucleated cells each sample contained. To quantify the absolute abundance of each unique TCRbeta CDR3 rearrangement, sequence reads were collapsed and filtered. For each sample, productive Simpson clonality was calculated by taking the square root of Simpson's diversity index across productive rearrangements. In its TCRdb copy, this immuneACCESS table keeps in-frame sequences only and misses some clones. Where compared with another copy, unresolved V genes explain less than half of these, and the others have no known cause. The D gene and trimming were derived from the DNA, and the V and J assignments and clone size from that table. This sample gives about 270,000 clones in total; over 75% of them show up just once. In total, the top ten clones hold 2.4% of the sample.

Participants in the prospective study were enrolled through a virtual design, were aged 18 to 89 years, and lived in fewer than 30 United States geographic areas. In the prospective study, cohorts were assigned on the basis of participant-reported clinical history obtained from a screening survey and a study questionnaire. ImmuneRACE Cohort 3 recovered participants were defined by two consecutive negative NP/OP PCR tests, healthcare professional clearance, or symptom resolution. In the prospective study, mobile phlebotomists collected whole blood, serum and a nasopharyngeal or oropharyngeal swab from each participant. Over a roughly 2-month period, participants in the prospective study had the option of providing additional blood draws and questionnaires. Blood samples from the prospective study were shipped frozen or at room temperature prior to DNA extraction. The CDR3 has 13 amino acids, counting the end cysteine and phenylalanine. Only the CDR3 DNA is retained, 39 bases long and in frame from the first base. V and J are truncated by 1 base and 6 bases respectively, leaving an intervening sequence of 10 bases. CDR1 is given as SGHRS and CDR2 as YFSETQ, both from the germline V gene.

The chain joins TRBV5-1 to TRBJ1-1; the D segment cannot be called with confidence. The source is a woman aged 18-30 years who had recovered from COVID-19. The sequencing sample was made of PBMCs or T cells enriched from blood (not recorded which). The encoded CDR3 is CASSLTNAAEAFF. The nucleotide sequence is TGCGCCAGCAGCTTGACTAACGCGGCTGAAGCTTTCTTT. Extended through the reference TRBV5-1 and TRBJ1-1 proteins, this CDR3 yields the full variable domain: KAGVTQTPRYLIKTRGQQVTLSCSPISGHRSVSWYQQTPGQGLQFLFEYFSETQRNKGNFPGRFSGRQFSNSRSEMNVSTLELGDSALYLCASSLTNAAEAFFGQGTRLTVV.